What follows are 20 T cell receptor beta chains derived from one specimen sequenced in a study of chemoradiotherapy in HPV16-positive cancers. The method was immunoSEQ multiplex PCR; TCRdb's version includes in-frame clones alone and lacks a portion of them. The top ten hold roughly 2.5% of the sample, which has about 12,000 clones, about 90% seen once. The specimen was taken from a patient who underwent chemoradiotherapy. The source is a human donor with HPV-associated anogenital cancer.

This clone was recorded only once. In DNA form, the CDR3 reads TGTGCCAGCAGCTTGACCAGGGCGTCCTACGAGCAGTACTTC. This encodes CASSLTRASYEQYF. This chain joins TRBV7-2 and TRBJ2-7; a weak D match, TRBD1 (5 bases). Germline CDR1 reads SGHTA; CDR2 reads FQGNSA. The V gene lost 3 bases and the J gene lost 1 base, with 10 bases spanning the gap. The CDR3 is 14 residues long. Full variable domain (outside the CDR3, taken from reference TRBV7-2 and TRBJ2-7): GAGVSQSPSNKVTEKGKDVELRCDPISGHTALYWYRQSLGQGLEFLIYFQGNSAPDKSGLPSDRFSAERTGGSVSTLTIQRTQQEDSAVYLCASSLTRASYEQYFGPGTRLTVT.

The chain carries TRBV27 and TRBJ2-1; 10 bases are shared with TRBD1. Germline CDR1 is MNHEY and CDR2 is SMNVEV (reference sequence). After removal of 3 bases from V and 2 bases from J, the junction contained 4 bases not matched to a gene. CDR3 size: 16 residues. The chain's CDR3 is CASSLRGTGAYNEQFF. The CDR3 nucleotides are TGTGCCAGCAGTTTGAGAGGGACAGGGGCCTACAATGAGCAGTTCTTC.

The V and J genes are TRBV30 and TRBJ1-5; 8 nucleotides agree with TRBD1. V lost 0 bases and J lost 6; bases outside the gene matches: 16. The CDR3 loop spans 18 amino acids. Germline CDR1 reads GTSNPN; CDR2 reads SVGIG (reference sequence). CDR3 DNA sequence: TGTGCCTGGAGTGTATCCGGGACAGGTGCTCTCGGTGGTCAGCCCCAGCATTTT. This codes for CAWSVSGTGALGGQPQHF. Looking up the rest from reference TRBV30 and TRBJ1-5 gives the full variable domain: SQTIHQWPATLVQPVGSPLSLECTVEGTSNPNLYWYRQAAGRGLQLLFYSVGIGQISSEVPQNLSASRPQDRQFILSSKKLLLSDSGFYLCAWSVSGTGALGGQPQHFGDGTRLSIL.

V usage is TRBV19 and J usage is TRBJ1-4; TRBD1 agrees at 7 bases. In germline, CDR1 is LNHDA, CDR2 SQIVND (reference sequence). V lost 7 bases and J lost 2; bases outside the gene matches: 4. This CDR3 has 14 residues. CDR3 bases: TGTGCCAGTAAGACAGGGAGGACTAATGAAAAACTGTTTTTT. Its translation is CASKTGRTNEKLFF.

The V and J genes are TRBV7-8 and TRBJ1-2; D may be TRBD1 (5 bases). Per germline, CDR1 SGHVS and CDR2 FQNEAQ. The CDR3 runs to 15 residues. The V end was cut by 5 bases, the J end by 0 bases, with 13 bases between. As DNA, the CDR3 is TGTGCCAGCAGCCCCGGGACTCTAGCTAACTATGGCTACACCTTC. Protein product: CASSPGTLANYGYTF.

In this sample, this clone is medium-sized. The chain combines TRBV27 with TRBJ1-4; D remains unclear. CDR3 length equals 12 residues. Germline V gene data show CDR1 as MNHEY and CDR2 as SMNVEV (reference sequence). Trimming shortened V by 7 bases and J by 11 bases, and 14 bases separated the two germline ends. This CDR3 reads CASTSGAGKLFF. The CDR3 nucleotides read TGTGCCAGCACCTCAGGTGCGGGGAAACTGTTTTTT.

The chain is built from TRBV9 and TRBJ2-1; D may be TRBD2 (5 bases). The V gene lost 0 bases and the J gene lost 2 bases, with 9 bases spanning the gap. This CDR3 comprises 15 residues. Germline V gene lookup returns CDR1 SGDLS and CDR2 YYNGEE. CDR3 coding DNA: TGTGCCAGCAGCGTAGGTGGGAGCGCCTACAATGAGCAGTTCTTC. Translated, it gives CASSVGGSAYNEQFF.

This chain joins TRBV25-1 and TRBJ1-3; 7 nucleotides align to TRBD1. From germline, CDR1 is MGHDK and CDR2 SYGVNS. The trim removed 2 bases at V and 0 bases at J, leaving 10 bases unmatched. This CDR3 spans 18 amino acids. DNA for the CDR3: TGTGCCAGCAGTGAACTAACCCCGGGACAGAACTCTGGAAACACCATATATTTT. Protein product: CASSELTPGQNSGNTIYF.

The CDR3 protein is CASSEATLKLFF. CDR3 nucleotides: TGTGCCAGCAGTGAAGCGACGTTAAAACTGTTTTTT. The J gene is TRBJ1-4, the V gene TRBV2; D remains unclear. The V gene's germline CDR1 is SNHLY and CDR2 FYNNEI. The CDR3 totals 12 residues. V was trimmed by 0 bases and J by 10 bases, leaving 6 bases between them.

The chain has TRBV14 and TRBJ2-5; D remains ambiguous. The CDR3 totals 11 residues. V lost 2 bases to trimming and J lost 6 bases, with 4 bases between them. Germline assignment: CDR1 SGHDN and CDR2 FVKESK. The DNA for the CDR3 is TGTGCCAGCAGCCAACATCAGACCCAGTACTTC. The encoded protein is CASSQHQTQYF. Filled out from reference TRBV14 and TRBJ2-5, the complete variable domain reads EAGVTQFPSHSVIEKGQTVTLRCDPISGHDNLYWYRRVMGKEIKFLLHFVKESKQDESGMPNNRFLAERTGGTYSTLKVQPAELEDSGVYFCASSQHQTQYFGPGTRLLVL.

The gene calls are TRBV5-8 and TRBJ1-4; D uncertain. CDR3 length: 15 residues. Trimming left V 0 bases short and J 7 bases short, with 13 bases between. Germline CDR1 reads SGHTS; CDR2 reads YDEGEE. The CDR3: CASSLAGGRGEKLFF. CDR3 in DNA: TGTGCCAGCAGCTTGGCCGGAGGGCGAGGTGAAAAACTGTTTTTT.

The chain links TRBV7-9 to TRBJ2-7, with D uncertain. V shed 1 base and J shed 3 bases, with 4 bases lying between them. Germline values: CDR1 SEHNR, CDR2 FQNEAQ (reference sequence). The CDR3 sequence is 12 residues long. CDR3 sequence (DNA): TGTGCCAGCAGCTTAGGGGACTACGAGCAGTACTTC. It specifies CASSLGDYEQYF. Full variable domain (missing parts from reference TRBV7-9 and TRBJ2-7): DTGVSQNPRHKITKRGQNVTFRCDPISEHNRLYWYRQTLGQGPEFLTYFQNEAQLEKSRLLSDRFSAERPKGSFSTLEIQRTEQGDSAMYLCASSLGDYEQYFGPGTRLTVT.

This chain connects TRBV4-2 to TRBJ1-6; D is unresolved. With 4 bases removed from V and 7 bases from J, the gap between germline ends came to 11 bases. The CDR3 contains 14 residues. CDR1 and CDR2 from the germline V gene are LGHNA and YNFKEQ. The CDR3 spells CASSPEPTNSPLHF. Written as DNA, the CDR3 is TGTGCCAGCAGCCCTGAGCCGACGAATTCACCCCTCCACTTT.

The chain links TRBV11-2 to TRBJ1-1; D not resolved. The V end lost 5 bases, the J end lost 1 base, and 8 bases lay between the germline ends. The CDR3 is 13 residues long. The V gene's germline CDR1 is SGHAT and CDR2 FQNNGV. CDR3 protein: CASSRTENTEAFF. The DNA for the CDR3 is TGTGCCAGCAGCCGCACAGAGAACACTGAAGCTTTCTTT.

V gene TRBV2 combines with J gene TRBJ2-2, with 8 bases fitting TRBD1. This CDR3 contains 15 residues. Germline values: CDR1 SNHLY, CDR2 FYNNEI. The junction had 4 bases not matched to a gene; V was cut back by 6 bases and J by 1 base. For the CDR3, the DNA is TGTGCCAGCAGGGCGGACAGGGTGAACACCGGGGAGCTGTTTTTT. Protein: CASRADRVNTGELFF.

V usage is TRBV30 and J usage is TRBJ1-5, with unresolved D. This CDR3 spans 14 amino acids. In germline, CDR1 is GTSNPN, CDR2 SVGIG (reference sequence). V was clipped by 2 bases and J by 2 bases, with 10 bases between them. The CDR3, as DNA: TGTGCCTGGAGTTTTGGAGGAGGCAATCAGCCCCAGCATTTT. Protein: CAWSFGGGNQPQHF.

J is TRBJ2-7 and V is TRBV5-3; D is perhaps TRBD2 (6 bases). TRBV5-3 is noted as an ORF with a role that remains uncertain. The CDR3 runs 17 residues. V gave up 0 bases and J gave up 0 bases, with 16 bases separating them. The CDR3, as DNA: TGTGCCAGAAGCTTGGTGGGAGGCCCGCCGGGCTCCTACGAGCAGTACTTC. Amino acids: CARSLVGGPPGSYEQYF.

V is TRBV5-1 and J is TRBJ2-3; the D is unclear. Germline values: CDR1 SGHRS, CDR2 YFSETQ. The length of the CDR3 is 15 residues. The ends were cut back, 4 bases at V and 0 bases at J, with 12 bases in the middle. Here the CDR3 DNA reads TGCGCCAGCAGCGTAGAGCATCCTAGCACAGATACGCAGTATTTT. Amino acids: CASSVEHPSTDTQYF.

The chain recombines TRBV6-1 with TRBJ1-5; TRBD1 agrees at 10 bases. V gave up 4 bases and J gave up 7 bases; unmatched junction bases: 10. Germline-derived CDR1 and CDR2 are MNHNS and SASEGT. This CDR3 region has 16 residues. In DNA, the CDR3 is TGTGCCAGCAGTGTTGGGACAGGGGATTCGGGGCAGCCCCAGCATTTT. Translating it yields CASSVGTGDSGQPQHF.

J is TRBJ1-1 and V is TRBV18; no clear D. CDR3 length: 15 residues. Germline V gene lookup returns CDR1 KGHSH and CDR2 LQKENI. V was shortened by 3 bases and J by 7 bases, with 18 bases between the two germline ends. CDR3 sequence (DNA): TGTGCCAGCTCACCCCCGGCGTATTCCGGGATTGAAGCTTTCTTT. This encodes CASSPPAYSGIEAFF.